The 7 T cell receptor beta chains below were found in one sample sequenced in a study of OX40 agonist ivuxolimab in advanced cancers. This table comes from immunoSEQ multiplex PCR, and its TCRdb copy is limited to in-frame clones, with some not included. The sample contains tens of thousands of clones, 85% of which appear only once. Sequencing was performed on CD4+ or CD8+ T cells sorted from blood, taken in a trial of the OX40 agonist ivuxolimab. The receptors come from an adult with an advanced solid tumor such as melanoma, head and neck, liver or kidney cancer.

This chain joins TRBV6-5 and TRBJ2-2; TRBD2 might be the D (6 bases). The CDR3 extends over 14 amino acids. Germline lookup yields CDR1 MNHEY and CDR2 SVGAGI. V lost 2 bases to trimming and J lost 5 bases, with 9 bases between them. The CDR3 nucleotides are TGTGCCAGCAGTTACGGGACTTTAACCGGGGAGCTGTTTTTT. Translated, it gives CASSYGTLTGELFF.

V is TRBV14 and J is TRBJ2-7; TRBD1 or TRBD2 may be the D gene (5 bases each). V was pared by 3 bases and J by 8 bases, with 8 bases between. The CDR3 consists of 11 residues. The germline gives CDR1 SGHDN, CDR2 FVKESK. The DNA of the CDR3 is TGTGCCAGCAGCCACGGGGCGAAGCAGTACTTC. This translates into CASSHGAKQYF.

The rearrangement uses TRBV7-9 and TRBJ2-1; no reliable D call. This CDR3 comprises 14 residues. Germline lookup yields CDR1 SEHNR and CDR2 FQNEAQ (reference sequence). V was trimmed by 5 bases and J by 8 bases, leaving 16 bases between them. CDR3: CASSINWSRDEQFF. Written as DNA, the CDR3 is TGTGCCAGCAGCATAAACTGGTCTAGAGATGAGCAGTTCTTC.

The chain links TRBV11-2 to TRBJ2-1, with D uncertain. CDR1 and CDR2 (germline): SGHAT, FQNNGV. V gave up 5 bases and J gave up 12 bases, with 11 bases separating them. This CDR3 spans 11 amino acids. CDR3 sequence (DNA): TGTGCCAGCAGCCCTGGGGTTGGGCAGTTCTTC. Residues: CASSPGVGQFF.

Here the CDR3 reads CASSPSIDPGIQAFF. CDR3 bases: TGTGCCAGCTCTCCTTCTATTGATCCAGGGATTCAAGCTTTCTTT. The rearrangement joins TRBV18 to TRBJ1-1; possibly TRBD1 for D (5 bases). From germline, CDR1 is KGHSH and CDR2 LQKENI. The CDR3 spans 15 residues. V dropped 6 bases and J dropped 9 bases, with 23 bases sitting between them.

The chain recombines TRBV7-2 with TRBJ2-1, with 12 bases that match TRBD2. The J segment lost 10 bases and the V segment lost 2 bases, leaving 9 bases of the junction unmatched. There are 16 residues in the CDR3. Germline CDR1 is SGHTA and CDR2 is FQGNSA. DNA for the CDR3: TGTGCCAGCAGCTTATGGCTAGCGGGAGGGGACGGGGAGCAGTTCTTC. Translating it yields CASSLWLAGGDGEQFF.

The chain has TRBV4-3 and TRBJ1-5, with D perhaps matching TRBD1 (5 bases). The germline gives CDR1 LGHNA, CDR2 YSLEER. Trimming removed 0 bases at V and 7 bases at J, with 19 bases between. This CDR3 contains 17 residues. DNA of the CDR3: TGCGCCAGCAGCCAAGAAGGCTTGGGGGTCGGAGAACAGCCCCAGCATTTT. Translated, it gives CASSQEGLGVGEQPQHF.